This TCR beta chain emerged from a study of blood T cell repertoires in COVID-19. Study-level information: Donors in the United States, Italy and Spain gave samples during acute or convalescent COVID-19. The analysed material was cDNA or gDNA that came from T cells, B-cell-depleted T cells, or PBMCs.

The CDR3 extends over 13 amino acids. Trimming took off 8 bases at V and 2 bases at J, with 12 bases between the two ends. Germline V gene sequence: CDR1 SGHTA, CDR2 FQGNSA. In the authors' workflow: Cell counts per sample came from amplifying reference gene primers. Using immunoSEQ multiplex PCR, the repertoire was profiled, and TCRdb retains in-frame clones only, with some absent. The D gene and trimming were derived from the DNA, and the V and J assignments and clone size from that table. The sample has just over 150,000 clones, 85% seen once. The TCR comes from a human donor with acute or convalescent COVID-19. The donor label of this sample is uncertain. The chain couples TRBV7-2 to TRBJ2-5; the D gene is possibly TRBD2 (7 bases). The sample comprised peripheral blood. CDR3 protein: CASSGGLQETQYF. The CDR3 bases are TGTGCCAGCTCGGGGGGCCTTCAAGAGACCCAGTACTTC.